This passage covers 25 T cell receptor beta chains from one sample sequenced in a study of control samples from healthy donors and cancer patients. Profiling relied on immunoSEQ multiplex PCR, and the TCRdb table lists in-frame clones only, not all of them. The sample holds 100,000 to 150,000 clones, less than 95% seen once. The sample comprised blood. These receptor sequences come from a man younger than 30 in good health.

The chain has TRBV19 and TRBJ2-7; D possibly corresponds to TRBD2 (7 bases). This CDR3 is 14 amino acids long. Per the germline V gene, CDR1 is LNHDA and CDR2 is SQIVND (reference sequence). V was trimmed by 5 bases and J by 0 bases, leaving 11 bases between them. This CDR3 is CASSSGGSSYEQYF. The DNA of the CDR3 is TGTGCCAGTAGTTCGGGGGGCTCCTCCTACGAGCAGTACTTC.

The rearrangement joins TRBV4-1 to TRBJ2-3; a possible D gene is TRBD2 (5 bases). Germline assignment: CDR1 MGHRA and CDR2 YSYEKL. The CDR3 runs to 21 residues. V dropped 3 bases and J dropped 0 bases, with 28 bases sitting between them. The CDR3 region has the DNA TGCGCCAGCAGCCAGGACCCTTACCCCCTACCACCGGGATCTAGCACAGATACGCAGTATTTT. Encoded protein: CASSQDPYPLPPGSSTDTQYF.

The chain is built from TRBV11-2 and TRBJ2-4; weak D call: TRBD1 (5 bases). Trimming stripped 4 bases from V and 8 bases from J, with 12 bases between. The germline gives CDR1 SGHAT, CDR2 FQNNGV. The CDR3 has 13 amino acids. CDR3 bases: TGTGCCAGCAGCTCCTACAGGAAGGACATTCAGTACTTC. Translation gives CASSSYRKDIQYF.

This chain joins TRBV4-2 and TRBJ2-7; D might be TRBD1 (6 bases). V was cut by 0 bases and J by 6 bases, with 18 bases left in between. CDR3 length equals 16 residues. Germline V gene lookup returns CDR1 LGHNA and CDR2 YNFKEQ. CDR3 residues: CASSQDKTGPFGEQYF. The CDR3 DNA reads TGTGCCAGCAGCCAAGATAAGACAGGTCCTTTTGGCGAGCAGTACTTC.

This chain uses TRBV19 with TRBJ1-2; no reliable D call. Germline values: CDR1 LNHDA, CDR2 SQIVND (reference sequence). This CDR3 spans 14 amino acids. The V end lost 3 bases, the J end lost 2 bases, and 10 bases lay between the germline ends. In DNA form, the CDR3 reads TGTGCCAGTAGTATCTCGGGGATGAACTATGGCTACACCTTC. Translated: CASSISGMNYGYTF.

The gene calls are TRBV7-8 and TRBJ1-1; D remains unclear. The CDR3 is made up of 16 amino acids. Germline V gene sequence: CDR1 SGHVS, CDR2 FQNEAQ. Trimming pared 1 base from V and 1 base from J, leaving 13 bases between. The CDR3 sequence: CASSLVFGRTNTEAFF. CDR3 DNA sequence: TGTGCCAGCAGCTTAGTCTTCGGGCGGACGAACACTGAAGCTTTCTTT.

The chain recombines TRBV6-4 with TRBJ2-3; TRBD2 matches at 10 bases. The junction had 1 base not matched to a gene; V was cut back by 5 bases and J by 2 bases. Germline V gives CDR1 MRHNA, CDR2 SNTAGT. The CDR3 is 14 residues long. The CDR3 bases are TGTGCCAGCAGTAGCGGGGGGGCCACAGATACGCAGTATTTT. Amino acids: CASSSGGATDTQYF.

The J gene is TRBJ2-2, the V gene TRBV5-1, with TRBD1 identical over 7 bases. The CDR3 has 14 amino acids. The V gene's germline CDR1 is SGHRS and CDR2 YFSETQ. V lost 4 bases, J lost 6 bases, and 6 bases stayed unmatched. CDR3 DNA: TGCGCCAGCAGCCCACAGGGGACCGCCGGGGAGCTGTTTTTT. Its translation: CASSPQGTAGELFF.

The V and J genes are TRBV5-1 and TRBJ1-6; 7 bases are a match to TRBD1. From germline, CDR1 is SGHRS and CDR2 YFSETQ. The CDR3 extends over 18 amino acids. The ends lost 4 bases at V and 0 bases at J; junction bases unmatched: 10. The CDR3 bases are TGCGCCAGCAGCGTCCGGGACAGTGCTGACTCCTATAATTCACCCCTCCACTTT. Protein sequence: CASSVRDSADSYNSPLHF.

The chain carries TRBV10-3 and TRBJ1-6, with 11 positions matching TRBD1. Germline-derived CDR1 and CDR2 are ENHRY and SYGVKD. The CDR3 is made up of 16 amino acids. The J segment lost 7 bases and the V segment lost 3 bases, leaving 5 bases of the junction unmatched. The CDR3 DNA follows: TGTGCCATCAGTGACCCAAGGACAGGGGGCAATTCACCCCTCCACTTT. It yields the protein CAISDPRTGGNSPLHF.

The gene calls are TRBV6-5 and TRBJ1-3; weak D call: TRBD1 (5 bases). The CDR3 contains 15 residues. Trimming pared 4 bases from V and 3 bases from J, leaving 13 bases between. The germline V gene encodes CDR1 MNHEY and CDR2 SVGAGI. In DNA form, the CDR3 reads TGTGCCAGCAGTTCCAGGGAGTTAGGTGGAAACACCATATATTTT. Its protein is CASSSRELGGNTIYF.

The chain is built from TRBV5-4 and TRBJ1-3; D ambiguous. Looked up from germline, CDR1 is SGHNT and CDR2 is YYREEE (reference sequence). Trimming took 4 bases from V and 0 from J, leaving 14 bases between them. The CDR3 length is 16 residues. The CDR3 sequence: CASSPRRGSSGNTIYF. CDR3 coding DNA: TGTGCCAGCAGCCCTCGACGGGGTAGCTCTGGAAACACCATATATTTT.

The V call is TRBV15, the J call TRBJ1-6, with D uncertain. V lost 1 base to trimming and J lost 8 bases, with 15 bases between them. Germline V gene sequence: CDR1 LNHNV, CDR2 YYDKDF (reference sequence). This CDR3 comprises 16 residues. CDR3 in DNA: TGTGCCACCAGCAGAGCGGGAGCGCCGATATATTCACCCCTCCACTTT. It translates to CATSRAGAPIYSPLHF.

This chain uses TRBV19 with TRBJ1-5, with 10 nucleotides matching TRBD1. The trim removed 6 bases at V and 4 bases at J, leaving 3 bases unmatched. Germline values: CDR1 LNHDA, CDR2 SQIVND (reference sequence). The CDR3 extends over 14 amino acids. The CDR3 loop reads CASRTGGKNQPQHF. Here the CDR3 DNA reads TGTGCCAGTAGGACAGGGGGCAAGAATCAGCCCCAGCATTTT.

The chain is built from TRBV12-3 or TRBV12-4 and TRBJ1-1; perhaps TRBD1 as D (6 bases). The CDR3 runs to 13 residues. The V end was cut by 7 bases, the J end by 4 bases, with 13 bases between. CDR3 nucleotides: TGTGCCAGCACCGGGGGGGCTGGCACTGAAGCTTTCTTT. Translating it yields CASTGGAGTEAFF.

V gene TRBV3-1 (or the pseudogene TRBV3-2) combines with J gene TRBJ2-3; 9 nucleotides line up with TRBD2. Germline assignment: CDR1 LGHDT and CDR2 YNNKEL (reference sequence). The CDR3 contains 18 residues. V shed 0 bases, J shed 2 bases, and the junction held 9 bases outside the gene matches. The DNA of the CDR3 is TGTGCCAGCAGCCAAGACTTAGCGGGGGCAACTTACACAGATACGCAGTATTTT. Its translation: CASSQDLAGATYTDTQYF.

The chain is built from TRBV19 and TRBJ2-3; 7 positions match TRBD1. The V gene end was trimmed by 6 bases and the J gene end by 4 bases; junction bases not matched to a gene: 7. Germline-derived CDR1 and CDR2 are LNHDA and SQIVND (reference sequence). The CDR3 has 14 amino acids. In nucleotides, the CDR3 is TGTGCCAGTAGGTCAGGGGGTATCCCAGATACGCAGTATTTT. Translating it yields CASRSGGIPDTQYF.

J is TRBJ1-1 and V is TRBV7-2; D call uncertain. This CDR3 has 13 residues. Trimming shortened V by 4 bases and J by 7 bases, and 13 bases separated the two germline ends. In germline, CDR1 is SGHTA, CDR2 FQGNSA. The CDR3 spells CASSYRPRDEAFF. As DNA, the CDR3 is TGTGCCAGCAGCTATCGACCGCGCGATGAAGCTTTCTTT.

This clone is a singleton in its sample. The CDR3 loop reads CASSRESYTEAFF. CDR3 DNA sequence: TGTGCCAGTAGTAGGGAGAGTTACACTGAAGCTTTCTTT. This sequence joins TRBV19 and TRBJ1-1, with D uncertain. V was trimmed by 4 bases and J by 3 bases, leaving 9 bases between them. The CDR3 has 13 amino acids. The germline V gene encodes CDR1 LNHDA and CDR2 SQIVND (reference sequence).

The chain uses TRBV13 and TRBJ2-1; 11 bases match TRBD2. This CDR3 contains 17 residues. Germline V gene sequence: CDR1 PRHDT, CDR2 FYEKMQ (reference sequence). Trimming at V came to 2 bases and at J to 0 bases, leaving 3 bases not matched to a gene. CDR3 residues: CASSLLTSGSSYNEQFF. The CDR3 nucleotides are TGTGCCAGCAGCTTACTCACTAGCGGGAGCTCCTACAATGAGCAGTTCTTC.

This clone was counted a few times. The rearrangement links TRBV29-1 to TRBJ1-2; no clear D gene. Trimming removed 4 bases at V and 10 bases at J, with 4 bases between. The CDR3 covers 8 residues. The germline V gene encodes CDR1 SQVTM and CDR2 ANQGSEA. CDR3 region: CSVGAYTF. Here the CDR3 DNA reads TGCAGCGTTGGGGCCTACACCTTC.

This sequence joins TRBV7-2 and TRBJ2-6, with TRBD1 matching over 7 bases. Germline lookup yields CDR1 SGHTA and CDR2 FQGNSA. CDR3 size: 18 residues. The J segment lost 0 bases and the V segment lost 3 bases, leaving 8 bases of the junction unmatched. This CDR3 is CASSFPGTAFSGANVLTF. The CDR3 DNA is TGTGCCAGCAGCTTTCCAGGGACAGCTTTCTCTGGGGCCAACGTCCTGACTTTC.

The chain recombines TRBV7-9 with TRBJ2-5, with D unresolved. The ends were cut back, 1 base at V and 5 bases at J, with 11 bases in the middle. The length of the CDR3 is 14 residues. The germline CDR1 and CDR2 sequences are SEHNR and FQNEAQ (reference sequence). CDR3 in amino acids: CASSLEGFGETQYF. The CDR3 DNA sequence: TGTGCCAGCAGCTTAGAAGGGTTTGGGGAGACCCAGTACTTC.

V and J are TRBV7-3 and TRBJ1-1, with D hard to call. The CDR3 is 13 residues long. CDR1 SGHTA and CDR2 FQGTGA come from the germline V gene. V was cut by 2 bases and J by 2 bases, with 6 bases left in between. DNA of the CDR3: TGTGCCAGCAGCTTACAGCCAAACACTGAAGCTTTCTTT. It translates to CASSLQPNTEAFF. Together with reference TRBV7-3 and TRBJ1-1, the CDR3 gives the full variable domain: GAGVSQTPSNKVTEKGKYVELRCDPISGHTALYWYRQSLGQGPEFLIYFQGTGAADDSGLPNDRFFAVRPEGSVSTLKIQRTERGDSAVYLCASSLQPNTEAFFGQGTRLTVV.

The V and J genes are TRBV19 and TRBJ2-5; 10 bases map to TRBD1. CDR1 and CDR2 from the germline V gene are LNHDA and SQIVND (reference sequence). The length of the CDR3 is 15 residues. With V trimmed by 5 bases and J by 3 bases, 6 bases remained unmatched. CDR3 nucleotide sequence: TGTGCCAGTAGTGCCAGGGGACAGGGGAAAGAGACCCAGTACTTC. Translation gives CASSARGQGKETQYF.